This TCR beta chain was sequenced in a study of T-cell reconstitution after alpha-beta-depleted transplantation in children. During its preparation, the TCRbeta library received unique molecular identifiers. TCRdb processed the PCR reads anew with MiXCR; each CDR3 protein has one entry. The sample carries approximately 120,000 distinct CDR3 sequences, 8% to 10% recorded once. Concerning this clonotype: Its antigen is not identified.

CDR1 and CDR2 (germline): SGHVS, FNYEAQ. V trimming: 4 bases; J trimming: 4 bases; junction bases outside the gene matches: 4. The CDR3 runs to 16 residues. Overall study findings and caveats: At the one-year point after transplant, T-cell counts and TCRbeta diversity were found to come mostly from T cells that had been newly produced. The high TCRbeta diversity at day 60 in some patients came from surviving recipient T cells and thymic progenitors. At around two months after transplant, the alpha-beta T cells were reportedly derived from several hundred expanded clones that came from non-depleted graft cells.

The receptor was isolated from a girl under three years old who had a stem cell transplant for combined immunodeficiency, so the T cells may come from the graft donor. This chain joins TRBV7-6 and TRBJ2-2; 12 bases map to TRBD2. The sample was PBMCs, mostly from graft donor cells, taken 180 days after TCRalphabeta/CD19-depleted stem cell transplant. The CDR3 region is CASSSRLAGVTGELFF. The CDR3 bases are TGTGCCAGCAGCTCCCGACTAGCGGGGGTCACCGGGGAGCTGTTTTTT.